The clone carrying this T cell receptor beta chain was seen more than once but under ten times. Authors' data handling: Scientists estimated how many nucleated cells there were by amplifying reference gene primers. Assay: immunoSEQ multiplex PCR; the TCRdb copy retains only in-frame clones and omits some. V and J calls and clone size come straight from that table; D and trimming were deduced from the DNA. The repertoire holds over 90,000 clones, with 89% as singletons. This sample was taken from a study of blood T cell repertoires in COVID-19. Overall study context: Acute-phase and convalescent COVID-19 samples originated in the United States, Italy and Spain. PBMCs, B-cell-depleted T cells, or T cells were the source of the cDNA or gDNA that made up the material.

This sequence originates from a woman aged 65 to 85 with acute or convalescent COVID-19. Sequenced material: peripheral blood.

The DNA of the CDR3 is TGTGCCATCAGTGTGACTGGAGAGACCCAGTACTTC. Amino acids: CAISVTGETQYF. The chain joins TRBV10-3 to TRBJ2-5; D is unclear. This CDR3 comprises 12 residues. V was cut by 4 bases and J by 4 bases, with 7 bases left in between. CDR1 and CDR2 from the germline V gene are ENHRY and SYGVKD.